This T cell receptor beta chain was recorded in a study of blood T cell repertoires in COVID-19. Across the study: The United States, Italy and Spain were the sources of the acute and convalescent COVID-19 samples. Nucleic acid was either cDNA or gDNA, and it came from T cells, B-cell-depleted T cells, or PBMCs.

Germline values: CDR1 SGHKS, CDR2 YYEKEE (reference sequence). The V end was cut by 0 bases, the J end by 5 bases, with 10 bases between. The CDR3 covers 14 residues. In the original analysis: Amplification of reference gene primers was used by the study to estimate nucleated cell counts. Libraries were prepared by immunoSEQ multiplex PCR; TCRdb keeps only in-frame clonotypes and omits some of them. V, J and clone size reflect that table, while D and trimming were determined from the DNA. The sample consists of some 220,000 clones, 75% to 85% of them appearing once. The rearrangement uses TRBV5-5 and TRBJ2-3; no clear D gene. This clonotype was sampled from a man between 45 and 60 years old with active or convalescent COVID-19. Sequenced: peripheral blood. The CDR3 bases are TGTGCCAGCAGCTTGGGCAGGTTAAGAGATACGCAGTATTTT. As protein: CASSLGRLRDTQYF.